These 6 T cell receptor beta chains share one sample of origin, sequenced in a study of CXCR3-negative and CXCR3-positive naive CD8 T cells. The study made its TRB cDNA libraries by 5' RACE, adding UMI labels. TCRdb re-called the 5' RACE reads; one entry per CDR3 protein, DNA not given. The data show approximately 59,000 distinct CDR3 sequences, and the top ten clones hold 0.71%. Study-wide points: In CXCR3-positive naive cells, the TRB CDR3s were more hydrophobic than in CXCR3-negative naive cells.

No antigen is known for these receptors. Sequenced material: naive CXCR3+ CD8+ T cells from blood. Subset specified: CD45RO-CCR7+CD27+CD95- naive CD8+ T cells expressing CXCR3 (TNR3+). These receptors were taken from a human donor in good health. Some clones in this sample may be carry-over from other donors' samples.

The chain carries TRBV6-5 and TRBJ2-2; TCRdb selects TRBD2, and the lack of DNA leaves this call unchecked. This CDR3 has 19 residues. The germline gives CDR1 MNHEY, CDR2 SVGAGI. The CDR3 reads CASSPQSSGGAFGTGELFF.

The chain uses TRBV7-8 and TRBJ2-1; absent DNA, TCRdb's TRBD1 call cannot be checked. Germline V gene sequence: CDR1 SGHVS, CDR2 FQNEAQ. The CDR3 length is 14 residues. CDR3 sequence: CASRATGGYNEQFF.

This chain uses TRBV28 with TRBJ2-5; lacking DNA, the TRBD1 call made by TCRdb goes unchecked. This CDR3 is 15 amino acids long. Germline loops: CDR1 MDHEN, CDR2 SYDVKM. The CDR3: CASSSPDRVPETQYF.

The rearrangement joins TRBV13 to TRBJ2-7; the D gene TCRdb calls, TRBD2, cannot be checked with no DNA. Per the germline V gene, CDR1 is PRHDT and CDR2 is FYEKMQ (reference sequence). This CDR3 comprises 16 residues. CDR3 residues: CASSERGRTTTYEQYF.

This chain uses TRBV29-1 with TRBJ2-5; the D gene TCRdb calls, TRBD1, cannot be checked with no DNA. CDR1 SQVTM and CDR2 ANQGSEA come from the germline V gene. The CDR3 runs 12 residues. CDR3 sequence reads: CSDSLEQETQYF.

V and J are TRBV5-1 and TRBJ2-7; TCRdb's assignment of TRBD2 cannot be checked, as there is no DNA. CDR3 length equals 15 residues. The germline CDR1 and CDR2 sequences are SGHRS and YFSETQ. CDR3 amino acids: CASSLLAGGFYEQYF.